The 18 T cell receptor beta chains below were found in one sample sequenced in a study of T cells after yellow fever vaccination. MiXCR was run by TCRdb on the 5' RACE reads, yielding one entry per CDR3 protein. The data contain around 600,000 distinct CDR3 sequences, roughly an eighth of them singletons. The specimen comprised PBMCs, sampled on the day of the yellow fever booster vaccination. All receptors come from a man aged 25 to 40 who received the YFV17D yellow fever vaccine.

This chain links TRBV5-6 with TRBJ2-7; TRBD2 is a possible D gene (7 bases). This CDR3 contains 14 residues. Germline lookup yields CDR1 SGHDT and CDR2 YYEEEE. V lost 6 bases, J lost 6 bases, and 19 bases lay in between. The CDR3 protein is CASNPYGGRFEQYF. The CDR3 coding sequence is TGTGCCAGCAACCCTTACGGGGGGCGCTTCGAGCAGTACTTC.

This clonotype was counted a few times. CDR3 DNA: TGTGCCAGCAGTCATAGCGTCGGGGCGGGAGAGACCCAGTACTTC. Protein: CASSHSVGAGETQYF. The chain is built from TRBV28 and TRBJ2-5; the D gene could be TRBD1 or TRBD2 (5 bases each). Deletions cut 5 bases from V and 4 bases from J, with 17 bases between. The CDR3 is 15 amino acids. Per germline, CDR1 MDHEN and CDR2 SYDVKM.

This clonotype was seen a few times. The gene calls are TRBV19 and TRBJ1-1; 11 positions match TRBD1. Germline V gene data show CDR1 as LNHDA and CDR2 as SQIVND (reference sequence). The V and J ends lost 6 bases and 0 bases, in that order; junction bases with no gene match: 3. This CDR3 is 15 amino acids long. CDR3 nucleotide sequence: TGTGCCAGTAGGGGACAGGGGGGAATGAACACTGAAGCTTTCTTT. This sequence encodes CASRGQGGMNTEAFF.

The chain is built from TRBV20-1 and TRBJ1-1; D is unclear. Germline values: CDR1 DFQATT, CDR2 SNEGSKA (reference sequence). Trimming took off 0 bases at V and 4 bases at J, with 9 bases between the two ends. The CDR3 runs to 13 residues. The CDR3 loop reads CSARDLLLTEAFF. In DNA, the CDR3 is TGCAGTGCTAGAGATCTACTCCTCACTGAAGCTTTCTTT.

This clonotype showed up just a few times. The rearrangement links TRBV7-8 to TRBJ1-4; D not certain. The CDR3 runs 14 residues. V was shortened by 5 bases and J by 11 bases, with 18 bases between the two germline ends. The germline gives CDR1 SGHVS, CDR2 FQNEAQ. CDR3 region: CASSPVTESGKLFF. The CDR3 DNA reads TGTGCCAGCAGCCCTGTTACGGAATCGGGGAAACTGTTTTTT.

This clonotype was detected many times. V gene TRBV28 combines with J gene TRBJ2-2; D uncertain. This CDR3 has 13 amino acids. Germline V CDR1 and CDR2: MDHEN, SYDVKM. Trimming shortened V by 10 bases and J by 1 base, and 10 bases separated the two germline ends. CDR3: CATTWENTGELFF. The CDR3 DNA follows: TGTGCCACCACTTGGGAGAACACCGGGGAGCTGTTTTTT.

This clonotype turned up a few times. The chain recombines TRBV6-5 with TRBJ2-7; D tentatively fits TRBD1 or TRBD2 (6 bases each). The CDR3 runs 16 residues. CDR1 and CDR2 from the germline V gene are MNHEY and SVGAGI. V was clipped by 2 bases and J by 2 bases, with 16 bases between them. The DNA of the CDR3 is TGTGCCAGCAGTTACGGGGGGTCAGGGGCGACCTACGAGCAGTACTTC. Its protein is CASSYGGSGATYEQYF.

J is TRBJ1-2 and V is TRBV5-5; D is unresolved. The CDR3 runs 13 residues. Trimming cost V 2 bases and J 6 bases, with 11 bases left between them. Germline CDR1 SGHKS, CDR2 YYEKEE (reference sequence). This CDR3 is CASSFTGRDGYTF. The CDR3 coding sequence is TGTGCCAGCAGCTTCACTGGCCGAGATGGCTACACCTTC.

This clonotype was detected only a few times. The rearrangement links TRBV29-1 to TRBJ2-1; D may be TRBD2 (5 bases). From germline, CDR1 is SQVTM and CDR2 ANQGSEA. The CDR3 length is 11 residues. V dropped 7 bases and J dropped 10 bases, with 14 bases sitting between them. CDR3: CSGSDSREQFF. CDR3 in DNA: TGCAGCGGATCGGACTCTCGAGAGCAGTTCTTC.

The V gene is TRBV11-3, the J gene TRBJ2-2, with TRBD2 matching over 8 bases. The germline V gene encodes CDR1 SGHNT and CDR2 YENEEA. This CDR3 contains 16 residues. V lost 2 bases, J lost 7 bases, and 9 bases stayed unmatched. CDR3 sequence reads: CASSLRREGRGGELFF. The CDR3, as DNA: TGTGCCAGCAGCTTACGCCGGGAGGGCCGTGGCGGGGAGCTGTTTTTT.

The CDR3 spells CASSLSGSGTDTQYF. The CDR3 DNA sequence: TGTGCCAGCAGCCTTAGCGGGAGTGGCACAGATACGCAGTATTTT. V gene TRBV7-2 combines with J gene TRBJ2-3, with 9 bases that match TRBD2. The CDR3 runs 15 residues. The trim removed 5 bases at V and 1 base at J, leaving 4 bases unmatched. Germline V CDR1 and CDR2: SGHTA, FQGNSA.

Here the CDR3 reads CATELDNEQFF. The CDR3 DNA reads TGTGCCACCGAGTTGGACAATGAGCAGTTCTTC. The chain recombines TRBV24-1 with TRBJ2-1; D gene uncertain. The CDR3 contains 11 residues. V gave up 9 bases and J gave up 5 bases, with 7 bases separating them. The germline CDR1 and CDR2 sequences are KGHDR and SFDVKD.

At least ten counts were recorded for this clonotype. This chain joins TRBV2 and TRBJ2-1, with 14 positions matching TRBD2. This CDR3 is built from 19 residues. V lost 6 bases to trimming and J lost 3 bases; unmatched junction nucleotides: 13. CDR1 is SNHLY and CDR2 is FYNNEI in the germline V gene. Here the CDR3 reads CASSLLGLAGEWVYNEQFF. In DNA, the CDR3 is TGTGCCAGCAGCCTCCTGGGACTAGCGGGAGAATGGGTCTACAATGAGCAGTTCTTC. Supplemented by reference TRBV2 and TRBJ2-1, the full variable domain reads EPEVTQTPSHQVTQMGQEVILRCVPISNHLYFYWYRQILGQKVEFLVSFYNNEISEKSEIFDDQFSVERPDGSNFTLKIRSTKLEDSAMYFCASSLLGLAGEWVYNEQFFGPGTRLTVL.

This clonotype was seen more than once but under ten times. The chain links TRBV9 to TRBJ2-7, with D possibly matching TRBD1 (6 bases). In germline, CDR1 is SGDLS, CDR2 YYNGEE. V was cut by 3 bases and J by 2 bases, with 15 bases left in between. This CDR3 has 15 residues. The CDR3 spells CASSAGPGQPYEQYF. CDR3 in DNA: TGTGCCAGCAGCGCGGGACCGGGACAACCCTACGAGCAGTACTTC.

This clonotype was counted many times. V and J are TRBV29-1 and TRBJ2-5, with D unclear. The ends were cut back, 3 bases at V and 5 bases at J, with 13 bases in the middle. This CDR3 spans 13 amino acids. The germline CDR1 and CDR2 sequences are SQVTM and ANQGSEA. CDR3 region: CSVEFWMLETQYF. CDR3 bases: TGCAGCGTTGAGTTTTGGATGCTGGAGACCCAGTACTTC.

This clonotype was counted between two and nine times. The gene calls are TRBV5-1 and TRBJ2-3; possible D gene TRBD2, 6 bases. Trimming took off 0 bases at V and 1 base at J, with 12 bases between the two ends. The CDR3 totals 16 residues. CDR1 and CDR2 (germline): SGHRS, YFSETQ. The CDR3 is CASSLAARRGTDTQYF. Here the CDR3 DNA reads TGCGCCAGCAGCTTGGCCGCTAGGAGGGGCACAGATACGCAGTATTTT.

This sequence joins TRBV11-2 and TRBJ2-7; no clear D gene. Between the trimmed V and J ends, which lost 0 bases and 0 bases, there was a span of 6 bases. The CDR3 is made up of 14 amino acids. Germline-derived CDR1 and CDR2 are SGHAT and FQNNGV. The CDR3 bases are TGTGCCAGCAGCTTAGAATACAGCTCCTACGAGCAGTACTTC. Translating gives CASSLEYSSYEQYF.

CDR3 bases: TGTGCCAGTAGTGACCAGGGGGCCGCTAATGAAAAACTGTTTTTT. As protein: CASSDQGAANEKLFF. The genes are TRBV19 and TRBJ1-4, with TRBD1 identical over 8 bases. Germline V gives CDR1 LNHDA, CDR2 SQIVND (reference sequence). The V gene end was trimmed by 5 bases and the J gene end by 3 bases; junction bases not matched to a gene: 5. The length of the CDR3 is 15 residues.